This is a list of T cell receptor beta chains from one sample in a study of chemoradiotherapy in HPV16-positive cancers. The repertoire was sequenced with immunoSEQ multiplex PCR; TCRdb's copy has only in-frame clones and lacks some. This sample has 25,000 to 30,000 clones, with over 90% found just once. Sequencing was performed on blood, taken from a patient who underwent chemoradiotherapy. Every receptor here comes from a human donor with HPV-associated anogenital cancer. Each CDR3 is given with its conserved first and last residue. A D gene is named only where the DNA matches it firmly. For some rows the clone size is stated as once, few or many, or as a class when expanded; others skip it.

d_gene: TRBD1; abundance: once; j_gene: TRBJ1-3; v_gene: TRBV7-2; CDR3nt: TGTGCCAGCAGCTCATATACAGGGGGCGCGGGAAACACCATATATTTT; CDR3aa: CASSSYTGGAGNTIYF
d_gene: TRBD2; abundance: NA; j_gene: TRBJ2-4; v_gene: TRBV2; CDR3nt: TGTGCCAGCAGTCTTTATAGCGGGGAAGCCAAAAACATTCAGTACTTC; CDR3aa: CASSLYSGEAKNIQYF
d_gene: TRBD1; abundance: NA; j_gene: TRBJ1-5; v_gene: TRBV28; CDR3nt: TGTGCCAGCTGGGACAGGGTGAGCAATCAGCCCCAGCATTTT; CDR3aa: CASWDRVSNQPQHF
d_gene: NA; abundance: NA; j_gene: TRBJ1-2; v_gene: TRBV27; CDR3nt: TGTGCCAGCAGTTTACTCGGGGGAATGCATGGCTACACCTTC; CDR3aa: CASSLLGGMHGYTF
d_gene: TRBD1; abundance: NA; j_gene: TRBJ2-1; v_gene: TRBV7-6; CDR3nt: TGTGCCAGCAGTCTACCACCGGGGGACAGGAACTGGTCCTACAATGAGCAGTTCTTC; CDR3aa: CASSLPPGDRNWSYNEQFF
d_gene: NA; abundance: NA; j_gene: TRBJ2-7; v_gene: TRBV6-1; CDR3nt: TGTGCCAGCAGTGTAATTTTCGTCAGGGACCACGAGCAGTACTTC; CDR3aa: CASSVIFVRDHEQYF
d_gene: TRBD1; abundance: NA; j_gene: TRBJ1-4; v_gene: TRBV5-4; CDR3nt: TGTGCCAGCAGCCCGGAGAGGGGGCGGAGTGAAAAACTGTTTTTT; CDR3aa: CASSPERGRSEKLFF
d_gene: NA; abundance: NA; j_gene: TRBJ1-5; v_gene: TRBV19; CDR3nt: TGTGCCAGTAGGACTGAGCTGGGTCAGCCCCAGCATTTT; CDR3aa: CASRTELGQPQHF
d_gene: TRBD1; abundance: once; j_gene: TRBJ1-1; v_gene: TRBV5-6; CDR3nt: TGTGCCAGCAGCCGGGACAGGGGAGGGTTTAGAACTGAAGCTTTCTTT; CDR3aa: CASSRDRGGFRTEAFF
d_gene: TRBD1; abundance: large; j_gene: TRBJ2-7; v_gene: TRBV5-1; CDR3nt: TGCGCCAGCAGCTTCCGGGGACAGGGGGTTCACGAGCAGTACTTC; CDR3aa: CASSFRGQGVHEQYF
d_gene: TRBD1; abundance: NA; j_gene: TRBJ2-5; v_gene: TRBV11-2; CDR3nt: TGTGCCAGCAGCTCGGACAGGGGGCTGGAGACCCAGTACTTC; CDR3aa: CASSSDRGLETQYF
d_gene: TRBD2; abundance: NA; j_gene: TRBJ2-2; v_gene: TRBV9; CDR3nt: TGTGCCAGCAGCGTAGCTCCTGCGGGAGGAGTTGGCGGGGAGCTGTTTTTT; CDR3aa: CASSVAPAGGVGGELFF
d_gene: TRBD1; abundance: few; j_gene: TRBJ1-5; v_gene: TRBV10-2; CDR3nt: TGCGCCAGCAGAGAGGGACAGGTAAATCAGCCCCAGCATTTT; CDR3aa: CASREGQVNQPQHF
d_gene: TRBD1; abundance: NA; j_gene: TRBJ1-1; v_gene: TRBV27; CDR3nt: TGTGCCAGCACCACGAGGACAGGGAACACTGAAGCTTTCTTT; CDR3aa: CASTTRTGNTEAFF
d_gene: NA; abundance: NA; j_gene: TRBJ1-5; v_gene: TRBV7-9; CDR3nt: TGTGCCAGCAGCAAAGGTAATCAGCCCCAGCATTTT; CDR3aa: CASSKGNQPQHF
d_gene: NA; abundance: NA; j_gene: TRBJ2-2; v_gene: TRBV29-1; CDR3nt: TGCAGCGTTGAAGATGGGGGCTTTTATGCCGGGGAGCTGTTTTTT; CDR3aa: CSVEDGGFYAGELFF
d_gene: TRBD2; abundance: NA; j_gene: TRBJ2-5; v_gene: TRBV18; CDR3nt: TGTGCCAGCTCACCGAGGGCGGGGGGACAAGAGACCCAGTACTTC; CDR3aa: CASSPRAGGQETQYF
d_gene: NA; abundance: NA; j_gene: TRBJ2-1; v_gene: TRBV4-2; CDR3nt: TGTGCCAGCAGCCAAAGGTCACAATTCAATGAGCAGTTCTTC; CDR3aa: CASSQRSQFNEQFF
d_gene: TRBD2; abundance: NA; j_gene: TRBJ2-3; v_gene: TRBV5-5; CDR3nt: TGTGCCAGCAGCTTAGGACTAGCGGGAGGCCTTTATTTT; CDR3aa: CASSLGLAGGLYF
d_gene: NA; abundance: NA; j_gene: TRBJ1-2; v_gene: TRBV7-2; CDR3nt: TGTGCCAGCAGCTTAAGGGGAAGTCAGGACGCAAGAAATGGCTACACCTTC; CDR3aa: CASSLRGSQDARNGYTF
d_gene: NA; abundance: NA; j_gene: TRBJ2-1; v_gene: TRBV6-6; CDR3nt: TGTGCCAGCAGCCTCTTAGGCGGAGAGAACAATGAGCAGTTCTTC; CDR3aa: CASSLLGGENNEQFF
d_gene: NA; abundance: NA; j_gene: TRBJ2-3; v_gene: TRBV15; CDR3nt: TGTGCCACCAGCGCCAACACAGATACGCAGTATTTT; CDR3aa: CATSANTDTQYF